The TCR beta chain under discussion was sequenced for a study of regulatory T cells in long-lasting Graves disease. HTBI primers from iRepertoire and Arm-PCR of CDR3 regions yielded the TCR beta libraries. Via MiXCR, TCRdb re-called the multiplex PCR reads, giving one row per CDR3 protein. The data hold approximately 540,000 distinct CDR3 sequences, with 12% observed a single time. This clonotype showed up just a few times. V lost 9 bases and J lost 3, with 17 bases in between. This CDR3 comprises 15 residues. Germline CDR1 KGHDR, CDR2 SFDVKD. Stated time point: newly diagnosed GD, antithyroid drugs for less than 3 months. Generation of the TCR library employed RNA extracted from PBMCs. The same sample was also studied in work on T cells in Graves' hyperthyroidism and ophthalmopathy.

The sequence was collected from a woman aged 25-40 years with Graves disease. The V call is TRBV24-1, the J call TRBJ2-4, with D possibly matching TRBD1 (6 bases). Sequenced material: peripheral blood mononuclear cells (PBMCs), taken at new diagnosis, from a patient treated with antithyroid drugs. CDR3 amino acids: CATSGAAESKNIQYF. CDR3 sequence (DNA): TGTGCCACCTCAGGGGCCGCGGAAAGCAAAAACATTCAGTACTTC.